This is a list of T cell receptor beta chains from one sample in a study of post-analysis software for immune sequencing data. TCRdb itself ran the PCR reads through MiXCR, one entry per CDR3 protein. The table lists hundreds of thousands of distinct CDR3 sequences, approximately 59% of them singletons, with 11% in the top ten. The specimen was blood. The receptors stem from a girl aged 2-10 years with multiple sclerosis. Each CDR3 is given with its conserved first and last residue. Fields, in order: clone size, V gene, D gene, J gene, CDR3 DNA, CDR3 protein. D genes are given only for firm matches. Clone size, where shown, is once, few, many, or a class for clones that have expanded.

clone_size: NA; v_call: TRBV28; d_call: NA; j_call: TRBJ1-1; cdr3_nt: TGTGCCAGCAGAGCCTCACAGGGATGGAACACTGAAGCTTTCTTT; cdr3_aa: CASRASQGWNTEAFF
clone_size: few; v_call: TRBV6-1; d_call: NA; j_call: TRBJ2-3; cdr3_nt: TGTGCCAGCAGTGCTCTGGGCGGGGGCGACACAGATACGCAGTATTTT; cdr3_aa: CASSALGGGDTDTQYF
clone_size: NA; v_call: TRBV6-4; d_call: TRBD2; j_call: TRBJ2-1; cdr3_nt: TGTGCCAGCAATGAAAAAGGGGCTAGCGGGGACAATGAGCAGTTCTTC; cdr3_aa: CASNEKGASGDNEQFF
clone_size: once; v_call: TRBV10-3; d_call: NA; j_call: TRBJ1-2; cdr3_nt: TGTGCCATCAGTGTGGAGGGGCCGGATGGCTACACCTTC; cdr3_aa: CAISVEGPDGYTF
clone_size: NA; v_call: TRBV24-1; d_call: NA; j_call: TRBJ1-5; cdr3_nt: TGTGCCACCAGTGGTGGAGGACTGAACAATCAGCCCCAGCATTTT; cdr3_aa: CATSGGGLNNQPQHF
clone_size: NA; v_call: TRBV6-6; d_call: NA; j_call: TRBJ1-1; cdr3_nt: TGTGCCAGCAGATGGGACACTCATGAAGCTTTCTTT; cdr3_aa: CASRWDTHEAFF
clone_size: NA; v_call: TRBV20-1; d_call: NA; j_call: TRBJ2-1; cdr3_nt: TGCAGTGCTGTCCCCGGGCCGCACGTCCATGAGCAGTTCTTC; cdr3_aa: CSAVPGPHVHEQFF
clone_size: few; v_call: TRBV28; d_call: NA; j_call: TRBJ2-5; cdr3_nt: TGTGCCAGCAGTTTCGGTTATGGGCAGTACTTC; cdr3_aa: CASSFGYGQYF
clone_size: NA; v_call: TRBV20-1; d_call: NA; j_call: TRBJ2-7; cdr3_nt: TGCAGTGCTAGCCAGCGCGGTCGGTCCTACGAGCAGTACTTC; cdr3_aa: CSASQRGRSYEQYF
clone_size: NA; v_call: TRBV7-2; d_call: NA; j_call: TRBJ2-1; cdr3_nt: TGTGCCAGCAGCTTCATCGGACAGTTCAATGAGCAGTTCTTC; cdr3_aa: CASSFIGQFNEQFF
clone_size: NA; v_call: TRBV20-1; d_call: NA; j_call: TRBJ1-1; cdr3_nt: TGCAGTCTCTCTGGGAACGGGAACGCTGAAGCTTTCTTT; cdr3_aa: CSLSGNGNAEAFF
clone_size: NA; v_call: TRBV20-1; d_call: TRBD1; j_call: TRBJ2-7; cdr3_nt: TGCAGTGTAACGCCCCGGACAGGGTGGGACGAGCAGTACTTC; cdr3_aa: CSVTPRTGWDEQYF
clone_size: NA; v_call: TRBV18; d_call: NA; j_call: TRBJ2-7; cdr3_nt: TGTGCCAGCTCCATGGACAGATCCGAGCAGTACTTC; cdr3_aa: CASSMDRSEQYF
clone_size: NA; v_call: TRBV27; d_call: NA; j_call: TRBJ2-7; cdr3_nt: TGTGCCAGCAGTTTTTTGGGACTCCCCTACGAGCAGTACTTC; cdr3_aa: CASSFLGLPYEQYF
clone_size: NA; v_call: TRBV28; d_call: NA; j_call: TRBJ2-7; cdr3_nt: TGTGCCAGTGAGTCAGGGTATGGATACGAGCAGTACTTC; cdr3_aa: CASESGYGYEQYF
clone_size: few; v_call: TRBV28; d_call: TRBD2; j_call: TRBJ2-5; cdr3_nt: TGTGCCAGCACCGACCGGACTAGCGGGTTTCAAGAGACCCAGTACTTC; cdr3_aa: CASTDRTSGFQETQYF
clone_size: NA; v_call: TRBV7-2; d_call: NA; j_call: TRBJ2-1; cdr3_nt: TGTGCCAGCAGCTTAGTCGACTACCAAGCAATATATAATGAGCAGTTCTTC; cdr3_aa: CASSLVDYQAIYNEQFF
clone_size: few; v_call: TRBV7-9; d_call: NA; j_call: TRBJ2-1; cdr3_nt: TGTGCCAGCTCCGCGGGGGCCCTTACCAATGAGCAGTTCTTC; cdr3_aa: CASSAGALTNEQFF
clone_size: NA; v_call: TRBV20-1; d_call: TRBD1; j_call: TRBJ2-1; cdr3_nt: TGCAGTGCTAGGTTCCGACAGGGAAGGGGCAATGAGCAGTTCTTC; cdr3_aa: CSARFRQGRGNEQFF